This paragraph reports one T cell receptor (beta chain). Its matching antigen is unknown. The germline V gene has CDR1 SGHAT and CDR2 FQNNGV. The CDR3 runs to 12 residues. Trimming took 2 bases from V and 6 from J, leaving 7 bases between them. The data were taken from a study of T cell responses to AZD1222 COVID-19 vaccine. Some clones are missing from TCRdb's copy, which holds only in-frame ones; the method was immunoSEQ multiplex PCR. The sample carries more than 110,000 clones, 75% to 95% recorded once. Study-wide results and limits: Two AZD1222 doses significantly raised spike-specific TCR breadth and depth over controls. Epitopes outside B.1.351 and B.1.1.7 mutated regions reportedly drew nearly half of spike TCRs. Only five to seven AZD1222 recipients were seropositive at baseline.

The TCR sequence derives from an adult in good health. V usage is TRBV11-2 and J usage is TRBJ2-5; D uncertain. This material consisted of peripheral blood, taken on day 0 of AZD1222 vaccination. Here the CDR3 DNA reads TGTGCCAGCAGCTTAATCGAACAGACCCAGTACTTC. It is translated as CASSLIEQTQYF.